This record concerns one T cell receptor (beta chain) sequence. Its antigen specificity is not known. Qualities for individual bases were not recorded, and no much larger clone is one base off. This entry is derived from a study of cytotoxic CD8 clonotypes in ibrutinib-treated CLL listed by TCRdb under 2021. For the wider study: In this cohort, around 15 patients were treatment-naive and fewer than 13 were relapsed/refractory, while fewer than 18 had unmutated IGHV. Cryopreserved peripheral blood mononuclear cells were collected at three points: before therapy, at response, and at either sustained remission or disease progression. Samples at response were collected after a median of about 11 months of treatment, with a range of roughly 6 to 36 months. Responses were partial in around 25 patients and complete in 2; after median around 72 months follow-up, roughly 14 stayed in remission and about twelve progressed. Samples averaged roughly 260,000 productive templates and 90,000 to 100,000 productive rearrangements. Of the approximately 87 participants in the trial, about two dozen had longitudinal samples available.

Summary of the overall study and its limitations: Sustained-remission and progressing patients did not have matched sampling times, and lymph node repertoires were not examined. Public clonotypes were found to be uncommon and were observed to contract or remain stable during treatment; the increase in clonality was shown to reflect expansion of private clonotypes at ibrutinib response. At baseline, clonality was higher than in age-matched healthy donors and showed a strong correlation with circulating CD8+ T-cell counts. At ibrutinib response clonality went up, during sustained remission it held steady, and at progression it dropped back toward baseline.

The goal of deep resolution MiSeq sequencing was a depth between 1 in 1 million and 1 in 200,000 T cells, and coverage averaged 10x per clonotype. The immunoSEQ hsTCRB Kit was used to generate TCR beta libraries. The authors' pipeline ran thus. ImmunoSEQ Data Assistant and ImmunoSEQ Analyzer were used for data analysis, and V, D and J genes were assigned according to IMGT definitions. Clonality was computed as one minus normalized Shannon entropy of productive rearrangement frequencies, ranging from 0 to 1. Only overrepresented clonotypes making up at least 0.05% of each patient's repertoire were included in the public clonotype analysis. Approximately 13 age-matched healthy donor repertoires from immuneACCESS served as clonality controls. Here the immuneACCESS table is served through TCRdb, limited to in-frame sequences with V and J called. Missing clones are a known gap in these copies; in checked studies unresolved V genes cover under half, and the rest lacks a known reason. V and J calls and clone size are copied from that table; D and trimming were computed from the DNA. In this sample the table shows tens of thousands of clones, nearly 50% of which occur a single time. In total, the top ten clones hold 18% of the sample.

There are 13 amino acids in the CDR3, from cysteine to phenylalanine inclusive. The only DNA kept is the CDR3, 39 bases in frame from the first base. CDR1 is given as ENHRY and CDR2 as SYGVKD, both from the germline V gene. V drops 4 bases and J drops 4 bases, leaving 8 bases in between. For TCR beta library preparation, roughly 2 micrograms of genomic DNA was extracted from cryopreserved PBMCs. Longitudinal blood samples from CLL patients on ibrutinib monotherapy were analyzed using high-throughput TCR beta sequencing. The patients took part in an open-label, single-center phase 2 trial of ibrutinib monotherapy.

This specimen consisted of PBMCs, obtained before ibrutinib treatment. This receptor was identified in a human donor with chronic lymphocytic leukemia. This chain joins TRBV10-3 to TRBJ1-5; there is no confident call for the D gene. This receptor has the CDR3 CAISGGGNQPQHF. The DNA sequence is TGTGCCATCAGTGGAGGTGGGAATCAGCCCCAGCATTTT.